The clone carrying this TCR beta chain was counted a single time. This sample is drawn from a study of T cell changes during pregnancy in multiple sclerosis. The CDR3 sequence is 15 residues long. Germline V CDR1 and CDR2: ENHRY, SYGVKD. J was trimmed by 0 bases and V by 6 bases; bases with no gene match: 8. Data came from immunoSEQ multiplex PCR; TCRdb stores just in-frame clones and leaves some out. Of about 60,000 clones listed, 80% to 95% are singletons. This specimen was peripheral blood, taken in the first trimester of pregnancy. The clonotype comes from a female donor with multiple sclerosis, enrolled in a pregnancy study. V is TRBV10-3 and J is TRBJ2-7, with 7 bases that match TRBD1. CDR3 amino acids: CAIRRQGSGSYEQYF. The DNA for the CDR3 is TGTGCCATCAGACGACAGGGAAGCGGCTCCTACGAGCAGTACTTC.